This T cell receptor (beta chain) was documented in a study of Ad26.COV2.S vaccination and SARS-CoV-2 variants. This sample's treatment: 15 to 20 received Ad26.COV2.S at low or high dose, single or two shots; a few received placebo; per-sample allocation not given. Sampling happened 63 days after the first vaccine or placebo injection. V shed 3 bases and J shed 7 bases, with 13 bases lying between them. This CDR3 has 14 residues. Germline CDR1 is SNHLY and CDR2 is FYNNEI. Sequencing used immunoSEQ multiplex PCR; TCRdb keeps in-frame clones, though not all of them. The table records about 350,000 clones, 86% of them present only once.

The sample consisted of peripheral blood, taken in a trial of Ad26.COV2.S vaccine versus placebo. The TCR sequence derives from a person aged 18 to 59 who received the Ad26.COV2.S COVID-19 vaccine or a placebo. This chain joins TRBV2 and TRBJ1-5, with D possibly being TRBD1 (6 bases). The DNA of the CDR3 is TGTGCCAGCAGTGAGGGTCCAGGGGCGCAGCCCCAGCATTTT. Protein sequence: CASSEGPGAQPQHF.